The rows below give T cell receptor beta chains drawn from one sample of a study of immune evolution from preneoplasia to lung adenocarcinoma. Clones were read by immunoSEQ multiplex PCR, and TCRdb kept only the in-frame ones, dropping some. The sample yields over 3,500 clones, about 90% seen once. Sequencing was carried out using FFPE invasive lung adenocarcinoma tissue. These receptors were collected from a person in their fifties with lung adenocarcinoma. CDR3s include the opening cysteine and the closing phenylalanine or tryptophan. A D gene is named only where the DNA matches it firmly. Rows may omit the clone size; those that give it use once, few, many or a size class.

>TRBD1|.|TRBJ1-1|TRBV7-8
TGTGCCAGCAGCCCTCGGGGACAGGGGGTAATGAACACTGAAGCTTTCTTT
CASSPRGQGVMNTEAFF
>.|.|TRBJ1-3|TRBV7-8
TGTGCCAGCAGCTCTGGGGGCCCCTCTGGAAACACCATATATTTT
CASSSGGPSGNTIYF
>TRBD1|.|TRBJ1-4|TRBV7-9
TGTGCCAGCAGCTTAGCACAGGGGCCTTCAACTAATGAAAAACTGTTTTTT
CASSLAQGPSTNEKLFF
>.|.|TRBJ1-2|TRBV21-1
TGTGCCAGCAGCAAAGGGGGGACACAATATGGCTACACCTTC
CASSKGGTQYGYTF
>.|.|TRBJ1-4|TRBV5-1
TGCGCCAGCAGCTTGGAGGAAAAACTGTTTTTT
CASSLEEKLFF
>.|few|TRBJ1-1|TRBV6-5
TGTGCCAGCAGTTATTTTGGCTGGAACACTGAAGCTTTCTTT
CASSYFGWNTEAFF
>TRBD2|once|TRBJ2-1|TRBV28
TGTGCCAGCAAGGGCGGGAGCGGCTCCTACAATGAGCAGTTCTTC
CASKGGSGSYNEQFF
>.|once|TRBJ2-5|TRBV2
TGTGCCAGCAGTGAAGCGCCAGGAGTTGAGACCCAGTACTTC
CASSEAPGVETQYF
>.|.|TRBJ1-1|TRBV29-1
TGCAGCGTTGAAGCAGTGAACACTGAAGCTTTCTTT
CSVEAVNTEAFF
>TRBD2|.|TRBJ2-1|TRBV27
TGTGCCAGCAGGATCCTAGCGGGGGGGCGTGTTGAGCAGTTCTTC
CASRILAGGRVEQFF
>TRBD2|few|TRBJ2-1|TRBV18
TGTGCCAGCTCACCCGGACTAGCGGGAGGACTTGGCTACAATGAGCAGTTCTTC
CASSPGLAGGLGYNEQFF
>.|.|TRBJ1-1|TRBV19
TGTGCCAGTAGTGGTCCTGGGGATTCAGCTTTCTTT
CASSGPGDSAFF
>.|.|TRBJ2-2|TRBV29-1
TGCAGCTTTGAAACGAACACCGGGGAGCTGTTTTTT
CSFETNTGELFF
>.|once|TRBJ1-4|TRBV7-9
TGTGCCAGCAGCCAGACGGACGAAAAACTGTTTTTT
CASSQTDEKLFF
>TRBD1|.|TRBJ2-7|TRBV9
TGTGCCAGCAGCGGACAGGGAGCCTACGAGCAGTACTTC
CASSGQGAYEQYF
>.|.|TRBJ2-6|TRBV2
TGTGCCAGCACTTCGGAGATGGCCAACGTCCTGACTTTC
CASTSEMANVLTF
>.|.|TRBJ2-5|TRBV28
TGTGCCAGCAACCCCAGGACCGTCGAGACCCAGTACTTC
CASNPRTVETQYF
>.|.|TRBJ1-3|TRBV9
TGTGCCAGCAGCGCAGGGACATCTGGAAACACCATATATTTT
CASSAGTSGNTIYF
>.|.|TRBJ1-1|TRBV15
TGTGCCACCAGCATCAGGGCGGTGAACACTGAAGCTTTCTTT
CATSIRAVNTEAFF
>.|.|TRBJ1-3|TRBV4-2
TGTGCCAGCAGCCAACCCCCGTTAGGGAGAGGAAACACCATATATTTT
CASSQPPLGRGNTIYF
>TRBD1|.|TRBJ1-4|TRBV18
TGTGCCAGCTCACCGCGACAGGGAATTGAAAAACTGTTTTTT
CASSPRQGIEKLFF
>.|.|TRBJ1-5|TRBV6-6
TGTGCCAGCAGTCACTCAGGGGAACGCGGCCAGCCCCAGCATTTT
CASSHSGERGQPQHF
>.|.|TRBJ1-1|TRBV15
TGTGCCACCAGCAGCCGCCTTACGGGGGTGACTGAAGCTTTCTTT
CATSSRLTGVTEAFF
>TRBD1|.|TRBJ2-1|TRBV7-2
TGTGCCAGCAGCTTAGCTTTTTTTTTCCGACAGGGGGACAATGAGCAGTTCTTC
CASSLAFFFRQGDNEQFF
>.|few|TRBJ1-1|TRBV28
TGTGCCAGCAGTTTAATACAGCCGAACACTGAAGCTTTCTTT
CASSLIQPNTEAFF
>.|.|TRBJ2-7|TRBV9
TGTGCCAGCAGCCCGCGGACAGACTCCTACGAGCAGTACTTC
CASSPRTDSYEQYF
>.|.|TRBJ2-5|TRBV2
TGTGCCAGCGGGGAGGAGACCCAGTACTTC
CASGEETQYF
>TRBD2|.|TRBJ2-1|TRBV18
TGTGCCAGCTCACCACCGAGGGGAATAGCGGGAGCATTATACAATGAGCAGTTCTTC
CASSPPRGIAGALYNEQFF
>TRBD1|.|TRBJ2-6|TRBV14
TGTGCCAGCAGCCAAGCGTTGGGAGGACAGGGGGCGCTTACTGGGGCCAACGTCCTGACTTTC
CASSQALGGQGALTGANVLTF
>.|.|TRBJ1-2|TRBV30
TGTGCCTGGAGTCAGCCGGACCTGTATGGCTACACCTTC
CAWSQPDLYGYTF
>TRBD1|.|TRBJ2-2|TRBV30
TGTGCCTGGAGTATCCAGGGGGCCGACGGGGAGCTGTTTTTT
CAWSIQGADGELFF
>.|.|TRBJ2-1|TRBV4-1
TGCGCCAGCAGCCTGGGTATAGGCTCAGGAGGATACAATGAGCAGTTCTTC
CASSLGIGSGGYNEQFF
>.|.|TRBJ2-3|TRBV30
TGTGCCTGGAGTCCCAGGGGAAGTATCACAGATACGCAGTATTTT
CAWSPRGSITDTQYF
>TRBD2|.|TRBJ2-5|TRBV11-1
TGTGCCAGCAGCTTGGCGGGAGAAAAAGAGACCCAGTACTTC
CASSLAGEKETQYF
>.|.|TRBJ1-1|TRBV7-9
TGTGCCAGCAATAACGTAGGGTTGAACACTGAAGCTTTCTTT
CASNNVGLNTEAFF
>.|once|TRBJ2-1|TRBV19
TGTGCCAGTAGGGACCCCGGAAGAGACAATGAGCAGTTCTTC
CASRDPGRDNEQFF
>.|.|TRBJ2-7|TRBV5-8
TGTGCCAGCAGACACCGGGACCCTCTCCGCTACGAGCAGTACTTC
CASRHRDPLRYEQYF
>TRBD2|.|TRBJ2-1|TRBV2
TGTGCCAGCAACCGACTAGCGGAATTCTCCTACAATGAGCAGTTCTTC
CASNRLAEFSYNEQFF
>TRBD2|.|TRBJ2-7|TRBV29-1
TGCAGCGTCGGCAGCGGGAGCTTCTACGAGCAGTACTTC
CSVGSGSFYEQYF
>.|.|TRBJ2-7|TRBV7-9
TGTGCCAGCAGCTTAGGAGGTATCCACGAGCAGTACTTC
CASSLGGIHEQYF
>.|.|TRBJ2-7|TRBV9
TGTGCCAGCAGCGTAGACCTAGCCAGTCGCGAGCAGTACTTC
CASSVDLASREQYF
>.|.|TRBJ2-1|TRBV2
TGTGCCAGCAGTGAGACTAGCAATGAGCAGTTCTTC
CASSETSNEQFF
>.|.|TRBJ2-7|TRBV21-1
TGTGCCAGCAGGCCTTCGAACATCTACGAGCAGTACTTC
CASRPSNIYEQYF
>.|large|TRBJ2-1|TRBV27
TGTGCCAGCAGTCCGGGAGCTTGGTCCTACAATGAGCAGTTCTTC
CASSPGAWSYNEQFF
>TRBD2|.|TRBJ2-7|TRBV27
TGTGCCAGCAGTCCTTGGACTAGCGGGCCCTACGAGCAGTACTTC
CASSPWTSGPYEQYF
>.|.|TRBJ2-7|TRBV6-5
TGTGCCAGCAGTCGTAGGAGCTCCTACGAGCAGTACTTC
CASSRRSSYEQYF
>.|.|TRBJ2-1|TRBV5-1
TGCGCCAGCAGCTTGTACGGGACGAACAATGAGCAGTTCTTC
CASSLYGTNNEQFF
>.|.|TRBJ1-5|TRBV4-1
TGCGCCAGCAGCCAAGGGGCAGGGTTTGGTAATCAGCCCCAGCATTTT
CASSQGAGFGNQPQHF
>.|.|TRBJ2-7|TRBV5-6
TGTGCCAGCAGCCCGGACAGACGCAGGTCCGAGCAGTACTTC
CASSPDRRRSEQYF
>.|.|TRBJ2-2|TRBV25-1
TGTGCCAGCAGTGAGCTTGGGGGCCCCGGGGAGCTGTTTTTT
CASSELGGPGELFF
>.|.|TRBJ1-5|TRBV30
TGTGCCTGGGATAACTGGGGTAGCAATCAGCCCCAGCATTTT
CAWDNWGSNQPQHF
>.|.|TRBJ2-1|TRBV25-1
TGTGCCAGCAGTAGGGGGAATGAGCAGTTCTTC
CASSRGNEQFF
>.|.|TRBJ2-3|TRBV5-4
TGTGCCAGCAGCTTGGACCGGGGCCGTAGCACAGATACGCAGTATTTT
CASSLDRGRSTDTQYF